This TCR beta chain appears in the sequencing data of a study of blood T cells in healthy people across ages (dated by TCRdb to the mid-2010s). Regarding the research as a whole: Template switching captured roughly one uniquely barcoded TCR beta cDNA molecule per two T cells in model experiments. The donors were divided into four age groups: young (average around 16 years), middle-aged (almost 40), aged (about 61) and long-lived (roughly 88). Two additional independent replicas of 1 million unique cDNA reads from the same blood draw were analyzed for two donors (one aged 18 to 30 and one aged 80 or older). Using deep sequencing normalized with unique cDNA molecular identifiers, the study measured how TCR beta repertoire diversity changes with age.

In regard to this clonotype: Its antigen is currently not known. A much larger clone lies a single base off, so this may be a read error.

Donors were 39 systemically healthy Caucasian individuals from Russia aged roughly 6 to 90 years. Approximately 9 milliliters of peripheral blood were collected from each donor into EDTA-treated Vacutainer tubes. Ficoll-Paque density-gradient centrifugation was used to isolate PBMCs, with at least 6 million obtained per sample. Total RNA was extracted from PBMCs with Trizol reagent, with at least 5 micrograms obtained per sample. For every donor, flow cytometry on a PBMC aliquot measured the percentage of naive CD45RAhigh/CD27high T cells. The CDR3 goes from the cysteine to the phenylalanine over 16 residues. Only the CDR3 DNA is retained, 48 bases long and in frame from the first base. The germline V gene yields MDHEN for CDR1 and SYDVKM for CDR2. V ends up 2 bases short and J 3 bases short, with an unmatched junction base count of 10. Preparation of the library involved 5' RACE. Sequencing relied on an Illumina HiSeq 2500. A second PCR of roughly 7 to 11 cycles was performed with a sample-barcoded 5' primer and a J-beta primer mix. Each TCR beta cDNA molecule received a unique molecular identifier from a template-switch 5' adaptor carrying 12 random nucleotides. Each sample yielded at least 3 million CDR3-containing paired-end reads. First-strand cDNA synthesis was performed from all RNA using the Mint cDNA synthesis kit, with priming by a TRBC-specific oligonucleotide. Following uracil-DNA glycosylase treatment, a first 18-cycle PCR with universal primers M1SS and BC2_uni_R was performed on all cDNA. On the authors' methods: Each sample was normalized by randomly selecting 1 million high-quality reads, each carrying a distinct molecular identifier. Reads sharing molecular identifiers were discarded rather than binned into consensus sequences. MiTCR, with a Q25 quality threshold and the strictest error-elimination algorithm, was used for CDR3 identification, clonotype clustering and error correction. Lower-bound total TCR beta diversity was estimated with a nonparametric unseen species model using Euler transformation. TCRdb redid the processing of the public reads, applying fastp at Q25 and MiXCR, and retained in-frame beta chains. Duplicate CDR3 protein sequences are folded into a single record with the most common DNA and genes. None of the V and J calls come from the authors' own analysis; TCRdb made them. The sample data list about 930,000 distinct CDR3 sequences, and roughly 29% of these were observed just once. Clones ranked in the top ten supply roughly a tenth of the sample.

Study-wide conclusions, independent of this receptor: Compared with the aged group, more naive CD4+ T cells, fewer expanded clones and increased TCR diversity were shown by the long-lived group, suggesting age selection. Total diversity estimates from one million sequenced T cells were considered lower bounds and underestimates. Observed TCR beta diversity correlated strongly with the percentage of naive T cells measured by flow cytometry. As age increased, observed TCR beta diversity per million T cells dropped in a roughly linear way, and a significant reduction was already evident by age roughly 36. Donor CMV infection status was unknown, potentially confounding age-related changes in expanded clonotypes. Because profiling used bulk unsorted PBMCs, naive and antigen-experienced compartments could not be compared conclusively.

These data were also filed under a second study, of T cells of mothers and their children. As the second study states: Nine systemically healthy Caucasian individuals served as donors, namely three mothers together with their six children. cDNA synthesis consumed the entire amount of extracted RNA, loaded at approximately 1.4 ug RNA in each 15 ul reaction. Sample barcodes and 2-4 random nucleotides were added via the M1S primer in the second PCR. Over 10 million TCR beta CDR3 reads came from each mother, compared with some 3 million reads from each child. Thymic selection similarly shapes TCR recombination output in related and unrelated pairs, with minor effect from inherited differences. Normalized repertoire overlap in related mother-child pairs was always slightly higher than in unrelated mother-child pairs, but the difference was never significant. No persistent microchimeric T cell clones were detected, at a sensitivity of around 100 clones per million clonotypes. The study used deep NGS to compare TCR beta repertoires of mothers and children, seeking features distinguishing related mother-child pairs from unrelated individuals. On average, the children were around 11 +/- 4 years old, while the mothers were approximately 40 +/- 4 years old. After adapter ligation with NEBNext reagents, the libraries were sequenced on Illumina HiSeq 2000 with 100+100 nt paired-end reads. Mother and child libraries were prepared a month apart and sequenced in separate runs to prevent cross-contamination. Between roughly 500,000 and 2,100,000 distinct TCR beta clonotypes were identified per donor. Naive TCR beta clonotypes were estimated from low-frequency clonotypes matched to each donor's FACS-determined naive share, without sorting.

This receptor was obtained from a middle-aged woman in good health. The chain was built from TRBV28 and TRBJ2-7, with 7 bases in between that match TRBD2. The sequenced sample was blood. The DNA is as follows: TGTGCCAGCAGTTTAAGAGCGGGACGGGGGTTCTACGAGCAGTACTTC. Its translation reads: CASSLRAGRGFYEQYF.